The sequence of this T cell receptor beta chain was determined in a study of regulatory T cells in long-lasting Graves disease (dated by TCRdb to about 2021). Regarding the complete study: Antithyroid drugs had been taken for less than 3 months by newly diagnosed Graves' disease patients. TCR sequencing covered some 13 persistent and about 20 newly diagnosed Graves' disease patients, some 35 samples in total. Peripheral blood TCR sequencing and RNA sequencing compared persistent Graves' disease patients with newly diagnosed Graves' disease patients. The study took place in China and was registered as a clinical trial.

The paper as a whole reports these results and caveats: Peripheral blood alone was examined, since thyroid tissue, which constituted the primary lesion, could not be accessed. TRBV28, TRBJ1-2 and TRBJ2-5 were preferentially used in persistent disease, while TRBV20-1 and TRBJ2-1 were favored in newly diagnosed disease. Persistent Graves' disease patients showed lower TCR Shannon entropy and fewer highly expanded clones than newly diagnosed patients, suggesting clonal expansion. The authors acknowledged the small sample size as a limitation that may reduce accuracy. More public clonotypes were shared among persistent patients (roughly 2,900) than among newly diagnosed patients (966). Sequencing and analysis were restricted to the TCR beta chain.

The library was built by means of multiplex PCR. Sequencing took place on an Illumina HiSeq 4000. To build TCR beta libraries, CDR3 regions were amplified by Arm-PCR using iRepertoire HTBI primers. Before sequencing, the PCR products underwent gel purification. Concerning the study's data processing: Gene usage analysis of CDR3 amino acid clonotypes relied on the roughly 58 TRBV and around 13 TRBJ segments identified across samples. COPE and FqMerger were used to merge filtered high-quality paired reads into contigs. BLAST was used to align contigs to IMGT TRBV, TRBD and TRBJ reference genes, with CDR3 defined following IMGT. Clonotypes above 0.1% frequency were classified as highly expanded clones. Shannon entropy was used to measure repertoire diversity, and the Gini coefficient was used to measure V-J evenness. Clonotypes shared by more than one individual were considered public. TCRdb reran the public reads through fastp at Q25 and MiXCR, keeping productive beta chains. Each entry is one CDR3 protein sequence, shown with its most common DNA and genes. In this record, the V and J calls reflect TCRdb's handling and not the investigators' own analysis. For this sample there are around 250,000 distinct CDR3 sequences; approximately 20% appear just once. The top ten clonotypes cover around 15% of the sample.

This clonotype has just a few counts. Its antigen has not been determined. With a much larger clone just one base away, this may be a read error. Inclusive of the bounding cysteine and phenylalanine, the CDR3 is 14 residues long. This entry keeps only the CDR3 DNA: 42 bases, framed from base 1. According to the germline V gene (reference sequence), CDR1 reads DFQATT and CDR2 reads SNEGSKA. V is cut by 0 bases and J by 4 bases, and the space between the germline ends is 13 bases. In light of the paper, this sample's time point label describes: newly diagnosed GD, antithyroid drugs for less than 3 months. For both TCR sequencing and RNA sequencing, RNA was extracted from PBMCs in TRIzol. The diagnosis of Graves' disease followed American Thyroid Association guidelines. Patients were recruited from an endocrinology department in Xi'an, China. Each patient gave about 8.1 milliliters of peripheral blood, collected in an EDTA anticoagulant tube. Ficoll Paque Plus density gradient separation was used to isolate PBMCs, and no additional T cell sorting was done. An Agilent 2100 Bioanalyzer and agarose gel were used to check RNA quality, while a NanoDrop 2000 measured RNA concentration.

This sample also appeared in a second study, on T cells in Graves' hyperthyroidism and ophthalmopathy. As that second paper reports: Graves' hyperthyroidism was defined as stable when no progression to ophthalmopathy occurred over 18 months of follow-up. The hyperthyroidism patients were between 18 and 65 years old and newly diagnosed, with a disease duration of less than 2 months. Any patient with an uncontrolled infection, another autoimmune disease, pregnancy or lactation was excluded. Diagnoses relied on clinical symptoms, serum thyroxine and TRAb, thyroid ultrasound and orbital computed tomography. The TCR CDR3 was subjected to a first round of RT-PCR using the HTBI primer set and the Qiagen OneStep RT-PCR kit. Most expanded thyroid clonotypes (frequency above 0.001) were also found in blood, which suggests that blood repertoires may mirror thyroid immune responses. Ophthalmopathy was separated from stable hyperthyroidism by a 13 V-J signature model, with around 90% sensitivity and about 81% specificity obtained in cross-validation and 80%/75% obtained in testing. In validation, the model predicted progression to ophthalmopathy with approximately 70% sensitivity and 72% to 85% specificity, a median of 6.5 months before onset. To identify TCR V-J signatures that set the groups apart, the researchers used a discovery cohort of 100 patients, made up of roughly 45 with Graves' ophthalmopathy and 57 with stable Graves' hyperthyroidism. Whether ophthalmopathy could be predicted prospectively was tested in an independent validation cohort made up of roughly 19 hyperthyroidism patients plus 17 patients who later progressed to ophthalmopathy. For training and testing, the 80 to 100 patients in the discovery cohort were randomly divided in a 7:3 ratio. In several Graves' hyperthyroidism patients, the study also compared T-cell repertoires from thyroid tissue with T-cell repertoires from blood. After blood sampling, hyperthyroidism patients were treated with methimazole at a starting dose of 30 mg daily, and ophthalmopathy patients were treated with high-dose intravenous methylprednisolone. A second multiplex PCR round built the libraries, followed by size selection and purification. The libraries were sequenced on an Illumina HiSeq2000 using paired-end 100 bp reads. SOAPnuke was used to process the raw data, removing reads that contained adapters or uncalled bases, had a mean Phred below 15, or lacked an exact match to the constant primer or identifier. High-quality paired reads were merged using COPE v1.2.5, and each unique nucleotide sequence was defined as a clonotype. MiTCR v1.1 was used to align clonotypes to the IMGT TRBV, TRBD and TRBJ reference segments. Only V-J combinations with frequency above 0.0001, covering 99% to 99.2% of repertoires, were analysed. The TCS score was defined as the ratio of F50 (clonal expansion) to E x V (chaos), calculated using BLOSUM62-based TCRdist between CDR3 peptides within each V-J. Welch's t-statistics and random forest reduced 450 to 600 V-J features to roughly 13, which were used in a naive Bayes classifier (R e1071). Sample size was not statistically predetermined, and blinding of investigators to group allocation was not performed. According to the paper, TCR Vbeta CDR3 sequencing was carried out on some 140 peripheral blood samples, which came from under 50 ophthalmopathy, approximately 72 hyperthyroidism and roughly 17 progressor patients.

The V and J genes are TRBV20-1 and TRBJ2-7; the D gene assignment is ambiguous. The sequencing here drew on peripheral blood mononuclear cells (PBMCs), taken at new diagnosis, from a patient treated with antithyroid drugs. The source of this sequence is a woman in her thirties with Graves disease. Donor details come from another sample of the same person, matched by shared clones. The DNA sequence is as follows: TGCAGTGCTAGAGATAGGCGTAGGGAATACGAGCAGTACTTC. This gives the protein CSARDRRREYEQYF.